A single sample gave rise to the 13 T cell receptor beta chains below, sequenced in a study of T cells in Graves' hyperthyroidism and ophthalmopathy. Amplification targeted TCR beta CDR3 regions from RNA transcripts. With the HTBI primer set, the TCR CDR3 went through a first round of RT-PCR. Each CDR3 protein gets one entry after TCRdb re-called the multiplex PCR reads with MiXCR. This table has 300,000 to 500,000 distinct CDR3 sequences, about 16% appearing once. The source material was blood. Receptor source: a woman aged 25 to 39 with Graves' hyperthyroidism.

This clonotype was found many times. The rearrangement links TRBV30 to TRBJ2-5, with TRBD2 as a possible D gene (5 bases). V was cut by 1 base and J by 2 bases, with 8 bases left in between. Germline V gives CDR1 GTSNPN, CDR2 SVGIG (reference sequence). The CDR3 loop spans 13 amino acids. As DNA, the CDR3 is TGTGCCTGGAGTGACGGGATGCAAGAGACCCAGTACTTC. Translated, it gives CAWSDGMQETQYF.

The rearrangement uses TRBV6-1 and TRBJ1-1; 12 positions match TRBD1. CDR3 length: 16 residues. V shed 6 bases and J 8 bases; nucleotides not matched to a gene: 13. Germline CDR1 is MNHNS and CDR2 is SASEGT. The CDR3 nucleotides are TGTGCCAGCAGCTACGGGACAGGGGGCGGAAGGCGCGAAGCTTTCTTT. Its protein is CASSYGTGGGRREAFF.

At least ten counts were recorded for this clonotype. J is TRBJ2-4 and V is TRBV24-1; TRBD2 might be the D (5 bases). CDR3 length equals 15 residues. V lost 9 bases to trimming and J lost 3 bases, with 17 bases between them. The germline V gene has CDR1 KGHDR and CDR2 SFDVKD. CDR3 sequence: CATVLKRAGKNIQYF. In DNA form, the CDR3 reads TGTGCCACCGTCCTGAAGAGGGCGGGCAAAAACATTCAGTACTTC.

This clonotype came up many times. The rearrangement joins TRBV6-1 to TRBJ1-1; D remains ambiguous. The ends were cut back, 1 base at V and 0 bases at J, with 6 bases in the middle. CDR1 is MNHNS, CDR2 SASEGT, per germline. This CDR3 has 14 amino acids. CDR3 nucleotide sequence: TGTGCCAGCAGTGAAGTAGGCGTGAACACTGAAGCTTTCTTT. The encoded protein is CASSEVGVNTEAFF.

V is TRBV7-8 and J is TRBJ2-3, with TRBD2 identical over 7 bases. The CDR3 spans 14 residues. The germline V gene encodes CDR1 SGHVS and CDR2 FQNEAQ. With 4 bases clipped from V and 5 bases from J, the junction kept 6 bases outside the gene matches. The CDR3 here is CASSSGLYEDTQYF. Here the CDR3 DNA reads TGTGCCAGCAGCTCGGGACTATATGAAGATACGCAGTATTTT.

The V call is TRBV3-1, the J call TRBJ2-7; D is unresolved. The germline gives CDR1 LGHDT, CDR2 YNNKEL (reference sequence). The ends were cut back, 3 bases at V and 2 bases at J, with 5 bases in the middle. The CDR3 covers 12 residues. CDR3 region: CASSQNPYEQYF. CDR3 bases: TGTGCCAGCAGCCAGAATCCCTACGAGCAGTACTTC.

This chain connects TRBV7-2 to TRBJ2-3; D not certain. The ends were cut back, 1 base at V and 1 base at J, with 15 bases in the middle. Germline V gene lookup returns CDR1 SGHTA and CDR2 FQGNSA. The CDR3 spans 17 residues. The CDR3 loop is CASSLVGMRDGTDTQYF. CDR3 nucleotides: TGTGCCAGCAGCTTAGTTGGGATGCGCGATGGCACAGATACGCAGTATTTT.

This clonotype was detected many times. The V call is TRBV6-1, the J call TRBJ2-7; 7 bases are a match to TRBD2. CDR1 is MNHNS and CDR2 is SASEGT in the germline V gene. Unmatched junction bases numbered 3, after V lost 5 bases and J lost 2 bases. This CDR3 region has 13 residues. The CDR3 sequence: CASSTREAYEQYF. DNA for the CDR3: TGTGCCAGCAGTACCCGGGAGGCCTACGAGCAGTACTTC.

V is TRBV5-1 and J is TRBJ2-7; D is uncertain. Germline V lookup: CDR1 SGHRS, CDR2 YFSETQ. The length of the CDR3 is 15 residues. Trimming shortened V by 1 base and J by 2 bases, and 13 bases separated the two germline ends. DNA for the CDR3: TGCGCCAGCAGCTTGTCACCGGACCAGACCTACGAGCAGTACTTC. Its protein is CASSLSPDQTYEQYF.

This clonotype was picked up many times. The V and J genes are TRBV28 and TRBJ1-1; tentatively, D is TRBD1 (6 bases). The CDR3 runs to 15 residues. Germline-derived CDR1 and CDR2 are MDHEN and SYDVKM. V lost 5 bases to trimming and J lost 3 bases, with 16 bases between them. The CDR3 DNA follows: TGTGCCAGCAGTCCGAACAGGGTTCGCGACACTGAAGCTTTCTTT. It specifies CASSPNRVRDTEAFF.

The rearrangement links TRBV7-7 to TRBJ2-5; no clear D. The V gene lost 3 bases and the J gene lost 5 bases, with 16 bases spanning the gap. The length of the CDR3 is 15 residues. Germline values: CDR1 SSHAT, CDR2 FNYEAQ (reference sequence). The CDR3 DNA sequence: TGTGCCAGCAGCTTGTCTCTTACCAAGGAGGAGACCCAGTACTTC. It encodes CASSLSLTKEETQYF.

This clonotype was observed at least ten times. V gene TRBV20-1 combines with J gene TRBJ2-1, with 7 positions matching TRBD1. With V trimmed by 5 bases and J by 3 bases, 10 bases remained unmatched. Germline V gives CDR1 DFQATT, CDR2 SNEGSKA (reference sequence). This CDR3 has 15 residues. The CDR3, as DNA: TGCAGTGCTCGCCCCCCACAGGGGATCTACAATGAGCAGTTCTTC. Encoded protein: CSARPPQGIYNEQFF.

This clonotype was seen more than once but under ten times. The V and J genes are TRBV5-5 and TRBJ2-2, with D unresolved. V was clipped by 2 bases and J by 7 bases, with 9 bases between them. The germline V gene encodes CDR1 SGHKS and CDR2 YYEKEE (reference sequence). This CDR3 is built from 13 residues. CDR3 sequence reads: CASSFSWVGELFF. DNA for the CDR3: TGTGCCAGCAGCTTTTCTTGGGTCGGGGAGCTGTTTTTT.